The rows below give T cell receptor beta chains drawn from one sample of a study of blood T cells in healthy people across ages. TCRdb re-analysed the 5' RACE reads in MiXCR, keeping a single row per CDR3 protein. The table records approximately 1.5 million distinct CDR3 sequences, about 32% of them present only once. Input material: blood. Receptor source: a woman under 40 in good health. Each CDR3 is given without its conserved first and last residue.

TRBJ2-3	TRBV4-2	ASSQSGIAGTDTQY
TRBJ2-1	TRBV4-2	ASSQEGTAEQF
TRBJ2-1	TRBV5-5	ASSLFLELLMDEQF
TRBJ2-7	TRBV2	ASSEAGQSYEQY
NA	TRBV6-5	ASNPKAGAFYEQY
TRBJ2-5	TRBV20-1	SAWTSGRGTQY
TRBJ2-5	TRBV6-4	ASSELQGAKLETQY
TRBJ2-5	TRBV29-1	SAGHSQETQY
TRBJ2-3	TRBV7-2	ASSLVSGGASDTQY
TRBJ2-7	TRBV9	ASSETAGTGIYEQY
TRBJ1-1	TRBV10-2	ASSDSGRGDTEAF
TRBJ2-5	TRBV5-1	ASSQRPGTGIQETQY
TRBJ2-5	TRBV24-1	ATSDPGRGETQY
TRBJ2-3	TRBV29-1	SVPLGLAATDTQY
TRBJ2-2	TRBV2	ASSSQVTGELF
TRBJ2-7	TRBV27	ASSLGQGMWEQY
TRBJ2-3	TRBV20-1	SAASGSLTDTRY
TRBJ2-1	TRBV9	ASSVADRGNEQF